The 24 T cell receptor beta chains reported below all come from one sample, sequenced in a study of T cell responses to AZD1222 COVID-19 vaccine. The table came from immunoSEQ multiplex PCR; TCRdb's copy has only in-frame clones and leaves some out. The sample lists 95,000 to 110,000 clones, around 92% occurring once. Source: peripheral blood, taken 28 days after the second AZD1222 dose. The receptors originated from an adult who received the AZD1222 COVID-19 vaccine.

The chain recombines TRBV15 with TRBJ2-2; 7 bases are shared with TRBD1. This CDR3 contains 16 residues. J lost 0 bases, V lost 2 bases, and 3 bases had no gene match. Germline CDR1 reads LNHNV; CDR2 reads YYDKDF (reference sequence). The CDR3 DNA reads TGTGCCACCAGCAGATCACAGGGGACGAACACCGGGGAGCTGTTTTTT. Its protein product is CATSRSQGTNTGELFF.

This clone was seen once. V and J are TRBV7-9 and TRBJ2-7; no firm D call. The V end was cut by 5 bases, the J end by 2 bases, with 13 bases between. This CDR3 is built from 14 residues. Germline CDR1 SEHNR, CDR2 FQNEAQ (reference sequence). The chain's CDR3 is CASSRVAGPYEQYF. CDR3 bases: TGTGCCAGCAGCCGAGTGGCAGGCCCCTACGAGCAGTACTTC.

The gene calls are TRBV19 and TRBJ1-1; 8 positions match TRBD1. The V and J ends lost 6 bases and 0 bases, in that order; junction bases with no gene match: 9. This CDR3 has 16 residues. The germline gives CDR1 LNHDA, CDR2 SQIVND (reference sequence). In DNA, the CDR3 is TGTGCCAGTAGACTTCTCGACAGGGGACTGAACACTGAAGCTTTCTTT. Translation gives CASRLLDRGLNTEAFF.

This rearrangement joins TRBV5-5 to TRBJ1-1; perhaps TRBD1 as D (6 bases). The germline V and J ends were trimmed by 0 bases and 3 bases, with 6 bases remaining between them. The CDR3 covers 13 residues. Germline assignment: CDR1 SGHKS and CDR2 YYEKEE (reference sequence). CDR3: CASSLDRDTEAFF. DNA for the CDR3: TGTGCCAGCAGCTTGGACAGGGACACTGAAGCTTTCTTT.

V usage is TRBV5-6 and J usage is TRBJ1-5; a possible D gene is TRBD1 (5 bases). CDR1 and CDR2 (germline): SGHDT, YYEEEE. Deletions cut 2 bases from V and 2 bases from J, with 5 bases between. The CDR3 spans 13 residues. CDR3 sequence: CASSLQGNQPQHF. In nucleotides, the CDR3 is TGTGCCAGCAGCTTACAGGGCAATCAGCCCCAGCATTTT.

V is TRBV6-5 and J is TRBJ1-1; the D is unclear. Deletions cut 0 bases from V and 2 bases from J, with 10 bases between. Per germline, CDR1 MNHEY and CDR2 SVGAGI. The CDR3 spans 15 residues. Here the CDR3 reads CASSYSSRLNTEAFF. CDR3 DNA: TGTGCCAGCAGTTACTCGAGCAGGCTAAACACTGAAGCTTTCTTT.

The chain recombines TRBV5-1 with TRBJ2-2; the D is unclear. CDR3 length: 14 residues. The V end lost 1 base, the J end lost 0 bases, and 4 bases lay between the germline ends. CDR1 and CDR2 from the germline V gene are SGHRS and YFSETQ. CDR3 DNA: TGCGCCAGCAGCTTGCGGTCGAACACCGGGGAGCTGTTTTTT. This codes for CASSLRSNTGELFF.

The chain uses TRBV15 and TRBJ1-3; D unresolved. V was clipped by 0 bases and J by 3 bases, with 9 bases between them. In germline, CDR1 is LNHNV, CDR2 YYDKDF (reference sequence). The CDR3 sequence is 15 residues long. CDR3 protein: CATSRDMGRGNTIYF. For the CDR3, the DNA is TGTGCCACCAGCAGAGATATGGGTCGTGGAAACACCATATATTTT. Drawing the rest from reference TRBV15 and TRBJ1-3, the complete variable domain is DAMVIQNPRYQVTQFGKPVTLSCSQTLNHNVMYWYQQKSSQAPKLLFHYYDKDFNNEADTPDNFQSRRPNTSFCFLDIRSPGLGDTAMYLCATSRDMGRGNTIYFGEGSWLTVV.

The J gene is TRBJ1-1, the V gene TRBV7-8; D remains unclear. In germline, CDR1 is SGHVS, CDR2 FQNEAQ. Trimming removed 0 bases from V and 0 bases from J, with 5 bases in between. The CDR3 length is 14 residues. In DNA form, the CDR3 reads TGTGCCAGCAGCTTAGCGGGCATGAACACTGAAGCTTTCTTT. Amino acids: CASSLAGMNTEAFF.

V is TRBV19 and J is TRBJ2-5; D is unresolved. CDR1 is LNHDA and CDR2 is SQIVND in the germline V gene (reference sequence). CDR3 length: 11 amino acids. The V end lost 5 bases, the J end lost 4 bases, and 5 bases lay between the germline ends. The CDR3: CASSYGETQYF. Here the CDR3 DNA reads TGTGCCAGTAGTTATGGAGAGACCCAGTACTTC.

The chain combines TRBV2 with TRBJ2-7; 9 bases map to TRBD2. Germline V gene sequence: CDR1 SNHLY, CDR2 FYNNEI. The trim removed 10 bases at V and 9 bases at J, leaving 10 bases unmatched. The CDR3 has 12 residues. The CDR3 DNA reads as TGTGCCATCCTTGGGGTAGCGGGAGTGCAGTACTTC. It is translated as CAILGVAGVQYF.

This chain uses TRBV14 with TRBJ2-1; 13 nucleotides match TRBD2. Germline CDR1 SGHDN, CDR2 FVKESK. The length of the CDR3 is 15 residues. Germline trimming cut 4 bases from V and 6 bases from J; bases unmatched to any gene: 3. For the CDR3, the DNA is TGTGCCAGCAGCCTAACTAGCGGGGGGGCCAATGAGCAGTTCTTC. Its protein product is CASSLTSGGANEQFF.

The chain couples TRBV28 to TRBJ1-4; D is perhaps TRBD1 (5 bases). CDR3 length: 14 amino acids. Germline V gene lookup returns CDR1 MDHEN and CDR2 SYDVKM. The ends were cut back, 7 bases at V and 8 bases at J, with 17 bases in the middle. Here the CDR3 DNA reads TGTGCCAGCACCAAGGGGAGGGGCCGCGAAAAACTGTTTTTT. It is translated as CASTKGRGREKLFF.

This sequence joins TRBV5-1 and TRBJ1-1; 9 bases map to TRBD1. Germline CDR1 SGHRS, CDR2 YFSETQ. V gave up 3 bases and J gave up 4 bases; unmatched junction bases: 4. The CDR3 has 14 residues. The CDR3 sequence is CASSSGTGSTEAFF. In DNA form, the CDR3 reads TGCGCCAGCAGCTCCGGGACAGGGAGCACTGAAGCTTTCTTT.

J is TRBJ1-2 and V is TRBV9; 9 nucleotides agree with TRBD1. Germline trimming cut 6 bases from V and 4 bases from J; bases unmatched to any gene: 7. The V gene's germline CDR1 is SGDLS and CDR2 YYNGEE. This CDR3 is built from 14 residues. CDR3 in DNA: TGTGCCAGCACTGGGACAGGGAAGACCTATGGCTACACCTTC. Residues: CASTGTGKTYGYTF.

V usage is TRBV10-2 and J usage is TRBJ2-7; D might be TRBD1 (5 bases). The CDR3 runs to 14 residues. Trimming stripped 7 bases from V and 3 bases from J, with 16 bases between. Germline assignment: CDR1 WSHSY and CDR2 SAAADI. Written as DNA, the CDR3 is TGCGCCAGCAAGGACACCCGTCCCCTCTACGAGCAGTACTTC. Amino acid sequence: CASKDTRPLYEQYF.

The chain uses TRBV29-1 and TRBJ2-6, with D perhaps being TRBD1 or TRBD2 (5 bases each). This CDR3 has 17 residues. The germline V gene encodes CDR1 SQVTM and CDR2 ANQGSEA. V lost 0 bases and J lost 0, with 12 bases in between. The CDR3 nucleotides are TGCAGCGTTGAAGAGAGGGACGCTAGCTCTGGGGCCAACGTCCTGACTTTC. Translation gives CSVEERDASSGANVLTF.

V is TRBV5-1 and J is TRBJ2-7; a weak D match, TRBD2 (6 bases). Germline CDR1 and CDR2: SGHRS and YFSETQ. This CDR3 spans 13 amino acids. The ends were cut back, 9 bases at V and 5 bases at J, with 18 bases in the middle. CDR3: CANVDEWGDEQYF. The CDR3 bases are TGCGCCAACGTCGATGAGTGGGGGGACGAGCAGTACTTC.

The genes are TRBV5-4 and TRBJ2-1, with 7 bases lining up with TRBD2. CDR3 size: 16 residues. CDR1 is SGHNT and CDR2 is YYREEE in the germline V gene (reference sequence). The trim removed 0 bases at V and 6 bases at J, leaving 9 bases unmatched. DNA of the CDR3: TGTGCCAGCAGCTTGGGGGGCGGGAGAAATAGCAATGAGCAGTTCTTC. It translates to CASSLGGGRNSNEQFF.

In DNA, the CDR3 is TGTGCCAGCAGGCGGGGACAGACTTCCTATAATTCACCCCTCCACTTT. Its translation is CASRRGQTSYNSPLHF. The rearrangement links TRBV2 to TRBJ1-6, with TRBD1 matching over 7 bases. Trimming at V came to 6 bases and at J to 1 base, leaving 6 bases not matched to a gene. CDR1 is SNHLY and CDR2 is FYNNEI in the germline V gene. The CDR3 covers 16 residues. The variable domain in full, completed from reference TRBV2 and TRBJ1-6, reads EPEVTQTPSHQVTQMGQEVILRCVPISNHLYFYWYRQILGQKVEFLVSFYNNEISEKSEIFDDQFSVERPDGSNFTLKIRSTKLEDSAMYFCASRRGQTSYNSPLHFGNGTRLTVT.

This clone was observed once. This chain connects TRBV7-2 to TRBJ1-2; D is unclear. Looked up from germline, CDR1 is SGHTA and CDR2 is FQGNSA. V lost 1 base and J 4 bases, leaving 10 bases between the germline ends. The CDR3 sequence is 14 residues long. For the CDR3, the DNA is TGTGCCAGCAGCTTAGTAGAACTGATCTATGGCTACACCTTC. The encoded protein is CASSLVELIYGYTF.

J is TRBJ1-3 and V is TRBV6-1, with unresolved D. The CDR3 covers 17 residues. V was trimmed by 2 bases and J by 0 bases, leaving 14 bases between them. Germline V gives CDR1 MNHNS, CDR2 SASEGT. CDR3 region: CASSELSQAFSGNTIYF. CDR3 DNA: TGTGCCAGCAGTGAATTGAGTCAGGCCTTCTCTGGAAACACCATATATTTT.

The rearrangement uses TRBV3-1 (or the pseudogene TRBV3-2) and TRBJ2-5; D unclear. The CDR3 totals 11 residues. Germline CDR1 is LGHDT and CDR2 is YNNKEL (reference sequence). V lost 1 base, J lost 5 bases, and 2 bases lay in between. The CDR3 DNA reads as TGTGCCAGCAGCCAAGGCGAGACCCAGTACTTC. It codes for CASSQGETQYF.

This clone came up a few times. V and J are TRBV5-1 and TRBJ2-5; 9 bases are shared with TRBD1. The CDR3 is 14 residues long. Per the germline V gene, CDR1 is SGHRS and CDR2 is YFSETQ. The V gene end was trimmed by 5 bases and the J gene end by 3 bases; junction bases not matched to a gene: 5. The CDR3 DNA follows: TGCGCCAGCAGTCCCGGACAGGGGAAAGAGACCCAGTACTTC. Translation gives CASSPGQGKETQYF. Using reference TRBV5-1 and TRBJ2-5 for the parts outside the CDR3, the full variable domain is KAGVTQTPRYLIKTRGQQVTLSCSPISGHRSVSWYQQTPGQGLQFLFEYFSETQRNKGNFPGRFSGRQFSNSRSEMNVSTLELGDSALYLCASSPGQGKETQYFGPGTRLLVL.